The 15 T cell receptor beta chains in this list originate from one sample, sequenced in a study of blood T cell repertoires in COVID-19. Clones were sequenced by immunoSEQ multiplex PCR, and TCRdb holds only the in-frame ones, with some missing. Altogether some 310,000 clones are present, around 87% being singletons, with the ten largest covering 1%. The sequenced material came from peripheral blood. The receptors were gathered from a middle-aged man with active or convalescent COVID-19.

The CDR3 coding sequence is TGTGCCAGCAGTACGGAGGGAGGAGGGCGGTGGGAGACCCAGTACTTC. This sequence encodes CASSTEGGGRWETQYF. The rearrangement joins TRBV25-1 to TRBJ2-5, with D tentatively TRBD2 (6 bases). This CDR3 comprises 16 residues. Germline assignment: CDR1 MGHDK and CDR2 SYGVNS. The V end lost 5 bases, the J end lost 5 bases, and 21 bases lay between the germline ends.

The rearrangement uses TRBV19 and TRBJ1-2; D is unclear. CDR3 length: 14 residues. The V end lost 2 bases, the J end lost 7 bases, and 14 bases lay between the germline ends. From germline, CDR1 is LNHDA and CDR2 SQIVND (reference sequence). This chain's CDR3 is CASSILSGVSGYTF. As DNA, the CDR3 is TGTGCCAGTAGTATACTCTCCGGGGTCTCTGGCTACACCTTC. Combining the CDR3 with reference TRBV19 and TRBJ1-2 gives the whole variable domain DGGITQSPKYLFRKEGQNVTLSCEQNLNHDAMYWYRQDPGQGLRLIYYSQIVNDFQKGDIAEGYSVSREKKESFPLTVTSAQKNPTAFYLCASSILSGVSGYTFGSGTRLTVV.

V and J are TRBV19 and TRBJ2-5, with TRBD1 matching 11 bases. The length of the CDR3 is 15 residues. The ends lost 5 bases at V and 5 bases at J; junction bases unmatched: 7. Per germline, CDR1 LNHDA and CDR2 SQIVND (reference sequence). CDR3 in amino acids: CASSFTGTGGETQYF. The CDR3 DNA follows: TGTGCCAGTAGTTTTACCGGGACAGGGGGGGAGACCCAGTACTTC.

J is TRBJ1-2 and V is TRBV5-1, with TRBD1 matching over 8 bases. The length of the CDR3 is 15 residues. Trimming cost V 7 bases and J 8 bases; bases outside gene matches: 16. Germline V gene data show CDR1 as SGHRS and CDR2 as YFSETQ. The CDR3, as DNA: TGCGCCAGCCGTCTTTGGACAGGGCGAGGGTCGGGCTACACCTTC. Translation gives CASRLWTGRGSGYTF.

The rearrangement links TRBV4-1 to TRBJ1-3; no definite D call. Trimming left V 2 bases short and J 0 bases short, with 20 bases between. The CDR3 length is 19 residues. Germline CDR1 and CDR2: MGHRA and YSYEKL. Written as DNA, the CDR3 is TGCGCCAGCAGCCAAAGGGTATTGCGGGTGAGGCCCTCTGGAAACACCATATATTTT. Translating gives CASSQRVLRVRPSGNTIYF.

The chain uses TRBV30 and TRBJ1-2; the D gene is possibly TRBD1 (6 bases). Germline CDR1 reads GTSNPN; CDR2 reads SVGIG (reference sequence). The CDR3 is made up of 13 amino acids. The germline V and J ends were trimmed by 2 bases and 5 bases, with 12 bases remaining between them. Here the CDR3 DNA reads TGTGCCTGGAGTCCTCGGACAGCTTATGGCTACACCTTC. This encodes CAWSPRTAYGYTF.

The rearrangement uses TRBV7-2 and TRBJ2-3; 11 bases line up with TRBD2. CDR1 and CDR2 from the germline V gene are SGHTA and FQGNSA. The CDR3 covers 17 residues. V gave up 2 bases and J gave up 1 base; unmatched junction bases: 5. In DNA form, the CDR3 reads TGTGCCAGCAGCTTATATCTAGCGGGGGGTGGCACAGATACGCAGTATTTT. Protein: CASSLYLAGGGTDTQYF.

J is TRBJ1-3 and V is TRBV5-6, with D possibly matching TRBD1 (5 bases). The CDR3 runs 15 residues. V lost 3 bases and J lost 2, with 12 bases in between. Germline CDR1 SGHDT, CDR2 YYEEEE. The DNA for the CDR3 is TGTGCCAGCAGCTATGTATGGGGCGCTGGAAACACCATATATTTT. It encodes CASSYVWGAGNTIYF.

V gene TRBV6-6 combines with J gene TRBJ1-2; 7 bases are shared with TRBD1. The CDR3 is 16 residues long. CDR1 and CDR2 (germline): MNHNY, SVGAGI (reference sequence). The V and J ends lost 2 bases and 2 bases, in that order; junction bases with no gene match: 8. CDR3 residues: CASSYPRGQPNYGYTF. In nucleotides, the CDR3 is TGTGCCAGCAGTTACCCGAGGGGGCAACCGAACTATGGCTACACCTTC.

On this clone: The same CDR3 arises from other DNA sequences in this sample as well. V is TRBV7-3 and J is TRBJ2-3, with 8 bases matching TRBD1. CDR1 is SGHTA and CDR2 is FQGTGA in the germline V gene. The CDR3 loop spans 15 amino acids. Losses at the gene ends were 2 bases for V and 0 bases for J; bases not matched to a gene: 1. The CDR3 sequence: CASSLDRGSTDTQYF. DNA for the CDR3: TGTGCCAGCAGCTTAGACAGGGGTAGCACAGATACGCAGTATTTT. The full variable domain, its missing parts supplied by reference TRBV7-3 and TRBJ2-3, is GAGVSQTPSNKVTEKGKYVELRCDPISGHTALYWYRQSLGQGPEFLIYFQGTGAADDSGLPNDRFFAVRPEGSVSTLKIQRTERGDSAVYLCASSLDRGSTDTQYFGPGTRLTVL.

With regard to this clone: The germline gene is not matched at one end of the junction; a read error may be the cause. The genes are TRBV2 and TRBJ2-3, with 7 bases identical to TRBD1. Germline-derived CDR1 and CDR2 are SNHLY and FYNNEI. This CDR3 has 13 amino acids. The CDR3 bases are TGTGCCAGCAGTGAAGGGGCAAGGGGGCGCGCCCCTTTT. This sequence encodes CASSEGARGRAPF.

The chain is built from TRBV7-8 and TRBJ1-2, with 7 bases matching TRBD1. Per germline, CDR1 SGHVS and CDR2 FQNEAQ. The CDR3 length is 14 residues. The J segment lost 5 bases and the V segment lost 3 bases, leaving 6 bases of the junction unmatched. The CDR3 DNA sequence: TGTGCCAGCAGCTTTCGGGACAGCGGATATGGCTACACCTTC. Protein sequence: CASSFRDSGYGYTF. Together with reference TRBV7-8 and TRBJ1-2, the CDR3 gives the full variable domain: GAGVSQSPRYKVAKRGQDVALRCDPISGHVSLFWYQQALGQGPEFLTYFQNEAQLDKSGLPSDRFFAERPEGSVSTLKIQRTQQEDSAVYLCASSFRDSGYGYTFGSGTRLTVV.

V gene TRBV6-4 combines with J gene TRBJ1-6; the match to TRBD1 covers 7 bases. V was pared by 6 bases and J by 5 bases, with 4 bases of the junction left unmatched. The CDR3 has 14 amino acids. CDR1 is MRHNA, CDR2 SNTAGT, per germline. The CDR3 loop reads CASRRGTDNSPLHF. The CDR3 coding sequence is TGTGCCAGCAGGAGAGGGACAGATAATTCACCCCTCCACTTT.

V gene TRBV4-1 combines with J gene TRBJ1-5, with TRBD1 as a possible D gene (5 bases). In germline, CDR1 is MGHRA, CDR2 YSYEKL. This CDR3 contains 15 residues. Trimming cost V 4 bases and J 5 bases, with 15 bases left between them. In DNA form, the CDR3 reads TGCGCCAGCAGCCTGCAACCTGGGGGGGATCAGCCCCAGCATTTT. It specifies CASSLQPGGDQPQHF.

This rearrangement joins TRBV7-3 to TRBJ1-1, with 8 nucleotides matching TRBD1. The CDR3 extends over 13 amino acids. J was trimmed by 10 bases and V by 4 bases; bases with no gene match: 8. From germline, CDR1 is SGHTA and CDR2 FQGTGA. DNA for the CDR3: TGTGCCAGCAGCTCGGACAGGGCGGGAAGAGCTTTCTTT. As protein: CASSSDRAGRAFF.